This paragraph covers one T cell receptor beta chain sequence. Its antigen is currently unknown. Clones were sequenced by immunoSEQ multiplex PCR, and TCRdb holds only the in-frame ones, with some missing. This table holds 200,000 or so clones, about 87% found once. This specimen belongs to a study of T cell responses to AZD1222 COVID-19 vaccine. Study-level results: Repertoires were collected only later (after the peak T cell response had occurred).

Between the trimmed V and J ends, which lost 8 bases and 5 bases, there was a span of 18 bases. The germline V gene encodes CDR1 LGHDT and CDR2 YNNKEL (reference sequence). The length of the CDR3 is 14 residues. This sequence was found in an adult in good health. The V and J genes are TRBV3-1 (or the pseudogene TRBV3-2) and TRBJ2-5; D might be TRBD1 (6 bases). Specimen: peripheral blood, collected on day 0 of AZD1222 vaccination. CDR3 sequence (DNA): TGTGCCAGCGTCTTCGGGCAGGGGTACGAGACCCAGTACTTC. Protein product: CASVFGQGYETQYF.